The 29 T cell receptor beta chains below all came from one sample that was sequenced in a study of blood T cell repertoires in COVID-19. Using immunoSEQ multiplex PCR, the repertoire was profiled, and TCRdb retains in-frame clones only, with some absent. In the table there are roughly 210,000 clones, about nine tenths of which are singletons. Material: PBMCs or T cells enriched from blood (not recorded which). The receptors shown here come from a man aged 25 to 40 in a cohort exposed to, infected with or recovered from COVID-19 (not recorded which).

The rearrangement joins TRBV4-1 to TRBJ2-3; TRBD2 aligns across 10 bases. Germline V lookup: CDR1 MGHRA, CDR2 YSYEKL. Trimming cost V 2 bases and J 2 bases; bases outside gene matches: 19. This CDR3 is 21 amino acids long. CDR3 sequence: CASSQPSGLAGEGPFTDTQYF. The CDR3 region has the DNA TGCGCCAGCAGCCAACCCTCGGGTCTAGCGGGAGAGGGCCCCTTCACAGATACGCAGTATTTT.

The chain links TRBV28 to TRBJ2-7; 12 nucleotides align to TRBD1. CDR1 and CDR2 (germline): MDHEN, SYDVKM. V lost 3 bases to trimming and J lost 4 bases; unmatched junction nucleotides: 7. This CDR3 has 16 amino acids. The CDR3 DNA reads TGTGCCAGCAGTTTTGGCCCGGGACAGGGGGCTTACGAGCAGTACTTC. Translating gives CASSFGPGQGAYEQYF.

This chain connects TRBV7-6 to TRBJ2-5, with 10 bases matching TRBD2. The V gene end was trimmed by 2 bases and the J gene end by 7 bases; junction bases not matched to a gene: 10. The CDR3 runs to 16 residues. Germline CDR1 reads SGHVS; CDR2 reads FNYEAQ. For the CDR3, the DNA is TGTGCCAGCAGCTTAACTCTAGCGGGAGTCGGAGGGACCCAGTACTTC. It yields the protein CASSLTLAGVGGTQYF.

V usage is TRBV29-1 and J usage is TRBJ1-5, with D possibly TRBD1 on 5 matching bases. V lost 6 bases, J lost 5 bases, and 11 bases lay in between. CDR1 is SQVTM and CDR2 is ANQGSEA in the germline V gene. This CDR3 region has 12 residues. This CDR3 reads CSVRDGYQPQHF. CDR3 DNA: TGCAGCGTGCGGGACGGATATCAGCCCCAGCATTTT.

The chain links TRBV19 to TRBJ1-2, with 8 bases matching TRBD1. The CDR3 consists of 15 residues. Germline V CDR1 and CDR2: LNHDA, SQIVND (reference sequence). Trimming removed 6 bases from V and 7 bases from J; junction bases left unmatched: 13. DNA of the CDR3: TGTGCCAGTAGCGACTACAGGGGGTCTTTTAGTGGCTACACCTTC. Translation: CASSDYRGSFSGYTF.

This chain uses TRBV11-1 with TRBJ2-7; TRBD1 aligns across 7 bases. CDR3 length equals 15 residues. Per the germline V gene, CDR1 is SGHAT and CDR2 is FQDESV (reference sequence). The V and J ends lost 2 bases and 2 bases, in that order; junction bases with no gene match: 6. The CDR3 sequence: CASSLSRDSTYEQYF. The CDR3 bases are TGTGCCAGCAGCTTAAGCCGGGACAGCACCTACGAGCAGTACTTC.

The J gene is TRBJ2-6, the V gene TRBV4-3; 7 bases line up with TRBD1. CDR1 LGHNA and CDR2 YSLEER come from the germline V gene. J gave up 1 base and V 2 bases, and 2 bases lay outside the gene matches. This CDR3 spans 16 amino acids. CDR3 amino acids: CASSQLQGSGANVLTF. In DNA, the CDR3 is TGCGCCAGCAGCCAACTACAGGGGTCTGGGGCCAACGTCCTGACTTTC.

CDR3 sequence reads: CASNPASGFTDTQYF. CDR3 DNA sequence: TGTGCCAGTAACCCGGCTAGCGGGTTCACAGATACGCAGTATTTT. The chain recombines TRBV19 with TRBJ2-3; 8 bases map to TRBD2. This CDR3 has 15 amino acids. With V trimmed by 7 bases and J by 2 bases, 8 bases remained unmatched. CDR1 is LNHDA and CDR2 is SQIVND in the germline V gene (reference sequence).

The chain joins TRBV12-3 or TRBV12-4 to TRBJ2-1, with a possible D match to TRBD1 (5 bases). Trimming took off 2 bases at V and 9 bases at J, with 11 bases between the two ends. CDR3 size: 13 residues. CDR3 nucleotide sequence: TGTGCCAGCAGTTTACCAGGGTTGGGTGAGCAGTTCTTC. It is translated as CASSLPGLGEQFF.

V usage is TRBV4-3 and J usage is TRBJ2-7; D not certain. The CDR3 covers 13 residues. Germline values: CDR1 LGHNA, CDR2 YSLEER. V was pared by 0 bases and J by 1 base, with 4 bases between. DNA for the CDR3: TGCGCCAGCAGCCAAGACCGGTCCTACGAGCAGTACTTC. Translation: CASSQDRSYEQYF.

J is TRBJ2-5 and V is TRBV5-6; no reliable D call. The V end lost 2 bases, the J end lost 5 bases, and 10 bases lay between the germline ends. Germline lookup yields CDR1 SGHDT and CDR2 YYEEEE. CDR3 length equals 13 residues. The CDR3 region has the DNA TGTGCCAGCAGCTTTAGTGGCAGGGAGACCCAGTACTTC. This encodes CASSFSGRETQYF.

This clone was recorded only once. V gene TRBV10-3 combines with J gene TRBJ1-5; 8 bases align to TRBD1. V lost 2 bases and J lost 0; bases outside the gene matches: 0. The CDR3 is 15 amino acids. The germline CDR1 and CDR2 sequences are ENHRY and SYGVKD. The chain's CDR3 is CAISEGQGSNQPQHF. As DNA, the CDR3 is TGTGCCATCAGTGAGGGACAGGGTAGCAATCAGCCCCAGCATTTT.

The rearrangement uses TRBV4-1 and TRBJ1-5; possible D gene TRBD1, 6 bases. Germline loops: CDR1 MGHRA, CDR2 YSYEKL. This CDR3 region has 14 residues. V was clipped by 4 bases and J by 3 bases, with 10 bases between them. The CDR3 DNA sequence: TGCGCCAGCAGCCCATGGACAGACAATCAGCCCCAGCATTTT. Amino acids: CASSPWTDNQPQHF.

This chain joins TRBV24-1 and TRBJ2-1; a possible D gene is TRBD1 (6 bases). V was clipped by 9 bases and J by 4 bases, with 9 bases between them. CDR1 is KGHDR and CDR2 is SFDVKD in the germline V gene. The CDR3 spans 12 residues. In DNA form, the CDR3 reads TGTGCCACCCACGGACAGTACAATGAGCAGTTCTTC. It codes for CATHGQYNEQFF.

Here the CDR3 reads CASSADGGGRTQYF. In DNA form, the CDR3 reads TGTGCCAGCAGCGCCGACGGGGGTGGGAGGACGCAGTATTTT. The rearrangement joins TRBV7-6 to TRBJ2-3, with D possibly being TRBD2 (6 bases). CDR3 size: 14 residues. Germline-derived CDR1 and CDR2 are SGHVS and FNYEAQ. The germline V and J ends were trimmed by 5 bases and 9 bases, with 18 bases remaining between them.

The table lists this clone with a count of one. The chain employs TRBV6-2 or TRBV6-3 and TRBJ2-3; D might be TRBD2 (6 bases). Germline V lookup: CDR1 MNHEY, CDR2 SVGEGT. Trimming removed 0 bases at V and 0 bases at J, with 13 bases between. The CDR3 runs to 17 residues. DNA for the CDR3: TGTGCCAGCAGTTACTCGGTTGGGGGGACTAGCACAGATACGCAGTATTTT. Its translation is CASSYSVGGTSTDTQYF.

The chain uses TRBV7-2 and TRBJ2-3, with D perhaps TRBD1 (6 bases). Trimming removed 3 bases from V and 6 bases from J, with 10 bases in between. Germline-derived CDR1 and CDR2 are SGHTA and FQGNSA. CDR3 length equals 13 residues. CDR3 protein: CASSLFRGDTQYF. CDR3 in DNA: TGTGCCAGCAGCTTGTTTAGGGGGGATACGCAGTATTTT.

This sequence joins TRBV19 and TRBJ2-5; a weak D match, TRBD1 (6 bases). Germline assignment: CDR1 LNHDA and CDR2 SQIVND (reference sequence). V shed 6 bases and J shed 5 bases, with 13 bases lying between them. The CDR3 is 13 amino acids. CDR3 in amino acids: CASRGRGTETQYF. The CDR3 nucleotides are TGTGCCAGTAGGGGTAGGGGGACGGAGACCCAGTACTTC.

This clone was detected a few times. This chain connects TRBV27 to TRBJ2-7; no definite D call. V lost 4 bases and J lost 6, with 10 bases in between. CDR1 and CDR2 from the germline V gene are MNHEY and SMNVEV (reference sequence). This CDR3 region has 12 residues. The CDR3 sequence: CASSSRVGEQYF. The CDR3 region has the DNA TGTGCCAGCAGTTCGAGAGTCGGCGAGCAGTACTTC.

The genes are TRBV6-5 and TRBJ1-1; tentative D call: TRBD1 (5 bases). Trimming pared 7 bases from V and 4 bases from J, leaving 10 bases between. CDR3 size: 12 residues. Germline assignment: CDR1 MNHEY and CDR2 SVGAGI. CDR3 bases: TGTGCCAGCACGGGGGGTGGCACTGAAGCTTTCTTT. This codes for CASTGGGTEAFF.

This clone was observed at least ten times. The chain recombines TRBV11-2 with TRBJ2-1; D is perhaps TRBD2 (6 bases). CDR1 is SGHAT and CDR2 is FQNNGV in the germline V gene. This CDR3 spans 14 amino acids. V gave up 1 base and J gave up 6 bases, with 10 bases separating them. The CDR3 coding sequence is TGTGCCAGCAGCTTAGCCCGGGGGATCAATGAGCAGTTCTTC. This translates into CASSLARGINEQFF.

This CDR3 is CASSQEGATYEQYF. The CDR3 nucleotides read TGCGCCAGCAGCCAGGAAGGGGCGACCTACGAGCAGTACTTC. The chain is built from TRBV5-1 and TRBJ2-7, with D tentatively TRBD1 (5 bases). V was cut by 4 bases and J by 2 bases, with 13 bases left in between. Germline CDR1 and CDR2: SGHRS and YFSETQ. The CDR3 contains 14 residues.

V is TRBV11-2 and J is TRBJ1-2; TRBD1 matches at 9 bases. Germline V gene sequence: CDR1 SGHAT, CDR2 FQNNGV. CDR3 size: 16 residues. Trimming cost V 2 bases and J 5 bases; bases outside gene matches: 9. CDR3 loop: CASSLSPTGGLYGYTF. The CDR3 bases are TGTGCCAGCAGCTTAAGTCCCACAGGGGGCCTTTATGGCTACACCTTC.

This clone was observed once. The rearrangement uses TRBV5-4 and TRBJ2-3; TRBD1 matches at 12 bases. The V gene's germline CDR1 is SGHNT and CDR2 YYREEE (reference sequence). The CDR3 has 17 amino acids. Trimming cost V 4 bases and J 3 bases; bases outside gene matches: 9. The CDR3 region is CASSPGTGGVQTDTQYF. The CDR3 nucleotides are TGTGCCAGCAGCCCTGGGACAGGGGGCGTGCAGACAGATACGCAGTATTTT. Full variable domain (missing parts from reference TRBV5-4 and TRBJ2-3): ETGVTQSPTHLIKTRGQQVTLRCSSQSGHNTVSWYQQALGQGPQFIFQYYREEENGRGNFPPRFSGLQFPNYSSELNVNALELDDSALYLCASSPGTGGVQTDTQYFGPGTRLTVL.

V is TRBV4-3 and J is TRBJ1-4; possibly TRBD1 for D (6 bases). CDR3 size: 16 residues. Germline CDR1 LGHNA, CDR2 YSLEER. Trimming took 5 bases from V and 4 from J, leaving 17 bases between them. The CDR3 DNA reads as TGCGCCAGCAGCAGACACGTACCGGACAGTAATGAAAAACTGTTTTTT. This encodes CASSRHVPDSNEKLFF.

The genes are TRBV5-1 and TRBJ2-7, with D possibly matching TRBD2 (5 bases). CDR1 and CDR2 from the germline V gene are SGHRS and YFSETQ. The CDR3 runs to 15 residues. Trimming pared 1 base from V and 0 bases from J, leaving 11 bases between. CDR3 in amino acids: CASSLQGGSSYEQYF. For the CDR3, the DNA is TGCGCCAGCAGCTTGCAAGGTGGGAGCTCCTACGAGCAGTACTTC.

The sample holds one count of this clone. The chain couples TRBV27 to TRBJ2-1; 9 bases are shared with TRBD1. With V trimmed by 3 bases and J by 3 bases, 9 bases remained unmatched. CDR3 length equals 17 residues. Germline V gene sequence: CDR1 MNHEY, CDR2 SMNVEV (reference sequence). CDR3 bases: TGTGCCAGCAGTTTTCCCTTAGGGACAGGGAACTACAATGAGCAGTTCTTC. This gives the protein CASSFPLGTGNYNEQFF.

V is TRBV6-1 and J is TRBJ1-3; D unresolved. There are 13 residues in the CDR3. V was clipped by 2 bases and J by 10 bases, with 12 bases between them. The germline gives CDR1 MNHNS, CDR2 SASEGT. CDR3 in amino acids: CASSESGLQTIYF. The CDR3 DNA sequence: TGTGCCAGCAGTGAAAGTGGACTCCAGACCATATATTTT.

This chain joins TRBV9 and TRBJ1-4, with D possibly matching TRBD1 (6 bases). V was shortened by 0 bases and J by 7 bases, with 16 bases between the two germline ends. CDR1 and CDR2 from the germline V gene are SGDLS and YYNGEE. The length of the CDR3 is 16 residues. CDR3 loop: CASSVGETGWGEKLFF. For the CDR3, the DNA is TGTGCCAGCAGCGTAGGGGAGACAGGCTGGGGTGAAAAACTGTTTTTT.